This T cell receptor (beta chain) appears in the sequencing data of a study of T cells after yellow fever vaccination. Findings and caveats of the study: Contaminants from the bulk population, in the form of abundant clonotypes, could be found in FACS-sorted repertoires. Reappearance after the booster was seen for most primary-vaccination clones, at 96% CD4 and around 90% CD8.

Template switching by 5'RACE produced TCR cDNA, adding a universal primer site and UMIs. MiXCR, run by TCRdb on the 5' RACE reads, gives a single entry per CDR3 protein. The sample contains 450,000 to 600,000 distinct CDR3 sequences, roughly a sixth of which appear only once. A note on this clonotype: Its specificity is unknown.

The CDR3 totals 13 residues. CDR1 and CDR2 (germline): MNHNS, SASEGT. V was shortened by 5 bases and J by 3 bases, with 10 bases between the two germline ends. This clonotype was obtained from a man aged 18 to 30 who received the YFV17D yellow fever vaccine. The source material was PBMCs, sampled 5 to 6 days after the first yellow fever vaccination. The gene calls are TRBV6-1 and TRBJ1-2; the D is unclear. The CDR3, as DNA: TGTGCCAGCAGTAAGCCGGCCCACTATGGCTACACCTTC. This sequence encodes CASSKPAHYGYTF.